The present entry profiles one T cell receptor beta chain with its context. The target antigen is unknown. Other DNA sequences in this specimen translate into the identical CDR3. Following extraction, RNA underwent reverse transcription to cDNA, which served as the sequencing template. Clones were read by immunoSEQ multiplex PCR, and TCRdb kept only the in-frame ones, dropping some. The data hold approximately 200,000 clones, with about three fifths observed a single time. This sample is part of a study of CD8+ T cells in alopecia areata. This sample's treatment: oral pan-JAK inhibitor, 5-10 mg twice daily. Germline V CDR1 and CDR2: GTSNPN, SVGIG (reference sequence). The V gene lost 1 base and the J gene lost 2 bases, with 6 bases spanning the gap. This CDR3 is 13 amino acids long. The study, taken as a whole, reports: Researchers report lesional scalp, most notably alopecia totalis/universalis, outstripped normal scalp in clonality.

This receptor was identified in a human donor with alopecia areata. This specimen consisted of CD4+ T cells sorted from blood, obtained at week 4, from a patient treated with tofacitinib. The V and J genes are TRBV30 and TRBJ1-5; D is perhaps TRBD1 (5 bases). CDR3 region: CAWSGQRNQPQHF. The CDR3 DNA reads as TGTGCCTGGAGTGGACAGCGCAATCAGCCCCAGCATTTT.